This T cell receptor (beta chain) came from a study of cytomegalovirus exposure and HLA in healthy donors. A remark on this clone: The target antigen is unknown.

PCR primers comprised 60 Vbeta and 13 Jbeta primers. Method: immunoSEQ multiplex PCR; TCRdb's copy keeps in-frame clones and lacks some. The data show approximately 98,000 clones, under 80% seen once. V was clipped by 4 bases and J by 4 bases; unmatched bases: 5. Germline assignment: CDR1 LNHDA and CDR2 SQIVND (reference sequence). The CDR3 runs 15 residues. General study findings and limits: The likely explanation for a cluster of highly shared sequence variants was sequencing artifact.

The sequence was collected from a male donor in good health and CMV-seronegative. V is TRBV19 and J is TRBJ1-4; 8 nucleotides agree with TRBD1. Sequencing used PBMCs. The CDR3 DNA is TGTGCCAGTAGTACCGACAGGGGTGATAATGAAAAACTGTTTTTT. The encoded protein is CASSTDRGDNEKLFF.